This T cell receptor (beta chain) was retrieved from a study of OX40 agonist ivuxolimab in advanced cancers. On the study more broadly: Patients took ivuxolimab, an agonistic anti-OX40 (CD134) antibody. Study-wide results and limits: What antigens the expanded peripheral T cells recognized was never established.

Germline-derived CDR1 and CDR2 are SSHAT and FNYEAQ (reference sequence). This CDR3 has 13 amino acids. Of note for this clone: Its antigen remains unknown. The junction does not match germline at one end; this may be a read error.

Assay used: immunoSEQ multiplex PCR; TCRdb lists only in-frame clones, some missing. The table has about 60,000 clones, under 95% seen once. The chain is built from TRBV7-7 and TRBJ2-3, with D maybe TRBD2 (5 bases). The material sequenced was CD4+ or CD8+ T cells sorted from blood, taken in a trial of the OX40 agonist ivuxolimab. This TCR was sampled from an adult with an advanced solid tumor such as melanoma, head and neck, liver or kidney cancer. Here the CDR3 reads CASSLRLKDTQYF. The CDR3 coding sequence is TGTGCTAGCAGCTTAAGACTAAAAGATACGCAGTATTTT.